The T cell receptor beta chain under discussion was sequenced for a study of blood T cell repertoires in COVID-19. Trimming cost V 1 base and J 3 bases; bases outside gene matches: 9. The CDR3 extends over 16 amino acids. Germline assignment: CDR1 MNHEY and CDR2 SMNVEV (reference sequence). The assay was immunoSEQ multiplex PCR, and TCRdb's table has in-frame clones only and misses some. Among 400,000 or so clones, about nine tenths were seen once, and the ten largest hold 0.6%. Sequencing used PBMCs or T cells enriched from blood (not recorded which). This rearrangement joins TRBV27 to TRBJ2-7, with TRBD1 identical over 7 bases. This TCR came from a young man who had recovered from COVID-19. For the CDR3, the DNA is TGTGCCAGCAGTTTATTGTCCGGGACAGCGAGCTACGAGCAGTACTTC. Translation: CASSLLSGTASYEQYF.